The T cell receptor beta chain described here comes from a study of blood T cell repertoires in COVID-19. Across the study: Samples taken during acute and convalescent COVID-19 were collected in the United States, Italy and Spain.

Clones were read by immunoSEQ multiplex PCR, and TCRdb kept only the in-frame ones, dropping some. The sample carries approximately 250,000 clones, under 90% recorded once. Looked up from germline, CDR1 is SQVTM and CDR2 is ANQGSEA. V gave up 5 bases and J gave up 7 bases; unmatched junction bases: 13. The CDR3 has 16 amino acids. The sequenced sample was peripheral blood. The sequence was obtained from a human donor in a cohort sampled during active COVID-19. The chain links TRBV29-1 to TRBJ2-7, with 14 nucleotides matching TRBD2. The chain's CDR3 is CSVHVGTSGSAGEQYF. The CDR3 DNA follows: TGCAGCGTTCATGTCGGGACTAGCGGGAGTGCAGGGGAGCAGTACTTC.